This entry features one T cell receptor (beta chain) sequence. What it recognizes is unknown. This sample is part of a study of cytomegalovirus exposure and HLA in healthy donors. The wider study: Unique TCRs from HLA-typed donors, about 85 million of them, were held in an early data release.

PCR employed 60 Vbeta and 13 Jbeta primers. Sequencing was performed with immunoSEQ multiplex PCR; in TCRdb, only in-frame clones are kept and a portion is missing. This table has approximately 190,000 clones, around 78% appearing once. Study observations and caveats: Later analysis identified a missense DCLRE1C variant that was linked to TCR beta V- and J-gene trimming.

Germline loops: CDR1 MDHEN, CDR2 SYDVKM. V lost 8 bases, J lost 5 bases, and 9 bases stayed unmatched. The CDR3 runs 14 residues. Sequencing used PBMCs. V and J are TRBV28 and TRBJ1-1; 9 bases line up with TRBD1. This clonotype originated in a woman in her 30s in good health and CMV-seropositive. CDR3 protein: CASGITGGSTEAFF. CDR3 bases: TGTGCCAGCGGCATCACAGGGGGCTCGACTGAAGCTTTCTTT.